This TCR beta chain came from a study of cytomegalovirus exposure and HLA in healthy donors. Study results and caveats: Evidence from a later analysis indicated that most CMV-associated TCR beta chains looked HLA-restricted. The study labeled 150 to 200 TCR beta chains cytomegalovirus-associated.

The PCR ran on 60 Vbeta and 13 Jbeta primers. Sequencing used immunoSEQ multiplex PCR; TCRdb keeps in-frame clones, though not all of them. The sample yields some 130,000 clones, approximately 82% seen once. With respect to this clone: The antigen remains undetermined.

This TCR derives from a female donor in good health and CMV-seronegative. Sequencing was carried out using PBMCs.

The CDR3 sequence: CASSLEGGYSNQPQHF. Here the CDR3 DNA reads TGCGCCAGCAGCTTGGAAGGGGGTTATAGCAATCAGCCCCAGCATTTT. The V and J genes are TRBV5-1 and TRBJ1-5; a possible D gene is TRBD1 (6 bases). Trimming left V 0 bases short and J 0 bases short, with 10 bases between. In germline, CDR1 is SGHRS, CDR2 YFSETQ. This CDR3 region has 16 residues. Together with reference TRBV5-1 and TRBJ1-5, the CDR3 gives the full variable domain: KAGVTQTPRYLIKTRGQQVTLSCSPISGHRSVSWYQQTPGQGLQFLFEYFSETQRNKGNFPGRFSGRQFSNSRSEMNVSTLELGDSALYLCASSLEGGYSNQPQHFGDGTRLSIL.